Following are 24 T cell receptor beta chains from one sample sequenced in a study of T-cell memory formation after mild COVID-19. TCRdb passed the 5' RACE reads through MiXCR, listing each CDR3 protein once. This table holds 350,000 to 500,000 distinct CDR3 sequences, about a quarter found once. The sequenced sample consisted of PBMCs or a T cell subset sorted from them (not recorded which). These receptors came from an adult woman who had mild COVID-19 (a few samples of this study predate the infection). Cell type and time point are not known.

The gene calls are TRBV7-3 and TRBJ2-3; TRBD1 is a possible D gene (6 bases). Germline V gives CDR1 SGHTA, CDR2 FQGTGA. There are 16 residues in the CDR3. With 1 base removed from V and 2 bases from J, the gap between germline ends came to 13 bases. DNA of the CDR3: TGTGCCAGCAGCTTAATGAAGGGGACAAACACAGATACGCAGTATTTT. This translates into CASSLMKGTNTDTQYF.

This clonotype was counted a few times. The chain has TRBV10-3 and TRBJ2-3, with TRBD2 identical over 10 bases. Germline V gene data show CDR1 as ENHRY and CDR2 as SYGVKD. The length of the CDR3 is 13 residues. V shed 9 bases and J 4 bases; nucleotides not matched to a gene: 4. For the CDR3, the DNA is TGTGCCATGGGGGGGACTAGCGCAGATACGCAGTATTTT. As protein: CAMGGTSADTQYF.

V is TRBV3-1 and J is TRBJ1-2; 8 positions agree with TRBD1. Germline V gene sequence: CDR1 LGHDT, CDR2 YNNKEL (reference sequence). This CDR3 has 15 amino acids. The V and J ends lost 1 base and 5 bases, in that order; junction bases with no gene match: 6. This chain's CDR3 is CASSQAGGLGYGYTF. The DNA of the CDR3 is TGTGCCAGCAGCCAAGCAGGGGGCCTGGGATATGGCTACACCTTC.

Only a few counts were recorded for this clonotype. The chain uses TRBV12-3 or TRBV12-4 and TRBJ2-1; TRBD2 matches 13 bases. The ends lost 6 bases at V and 8 bases at J; junction bases unmatched: 13. This CDR3 has 17 amino acids. The CDR3 loop reads CASSPSDRGLAGDEQFF. Written as DNA, the CDR3 is TGTGCCAGCAGCCCGAGCGATAGAGGACTAGCGGGAGATGAGCAGTTCTTC.

This chain uses TRBV14 with TRBJ2-1; a possible D gene is TRBD1 (5 bases). Germline assignment: CDR1 SGHDN and CDR2 FVKESK. This CDR3 has 16 amino acids. Trimming left V 1 base short and J 0 bases short, with 10 bases between. DNA of the CDR3: TGTGCCAGCAGCCAAGTCCGAACAGGCTCCTACAATGAGCAGTTCTTC. It translates to CASSQVRTGSYNEQFF.

V gene TRBV10-3 combines with J gene TRBJ2-7; the D is unclear. The CDR3 is made up of 14 amino acids. V was shortened by 0 bases and J by 3 bases, with 9 bases between the two germline ends. Looked up from germline, CDR1 is ENHRY and CDR2 is SYGVKD. The CDR3 DNA reads as TGTGCCATCAGTGAGTCGGCTGAGAGCTACGAGCAGTACTTC. Translating gives CAISESAESYEQYF.

DNA of the CDR3: TGTGCCAGTAGTATCAGGGGGACATTCTACGAGCAGTACTTC. Encoded protein: CASSIRGTFYEQYF. This chain uses TRBV19 with TRBJ2-7; TRBD1 matches at 7 bases. CDR3 size: 14 residues. CDR1 LNHDA and CDR2 SQIVND come from the germline V gene (reference sequence). Germline trimming cut 3 bases from V and 3 bases from J; bases unmatched to any gene: 5. The complete variable domain, with remaining parts taken from reference TRBV19 and TRBJ2-7, reads DGGITQSPKYLFRKEGQNVTLSCEQNLNHDAMYWYRQDPGQGLRLIYYSQIVNDFQKGDIAEGYSVSREKKESFPLTVTSAQKNPTAFYLCASSIRGTFYEQYFGPGTRLTVT.

This clonotype was seen a handful of times. The chain is built from TRBV21-1 and TRBJ2-7; whether TRBD1, the table's D call, matches the DNA was not checked. TRBV21-1 is labeled a pseudogene. The CDR3 is 16 residues long. CDR3 bases: TGTGCCAGCAGCAACTATCACAGGGGCTACTCCTACGAGCAGTACTTC. Its translation: CASSNYHRGYSYEQYF.

The chain uses TRBV7-2 and TRBJ1-2; D is undetermined. CDR3 length: 14 amino acids. Per germline, CDR1 SGHTA and CDR2 FQGNSA. The germline V and J ends were trimmed by 1 base and 2 bases, with 8 bases remaining between them. The CDR3 nucleotides read TGTGCCAGCAGCTTAGAGGCCGGGAACTATGGCTACACCTTC. It is translated as CASSLEAGNYGYTF. Drawing the rest from reference TRBV7-2 and TRBJ1-2, the complete variable domain is GAGVSQSPSNKVTEKGKDVELRCDPISGHTALYWYRQSLGQGLEFLIYFQGNSAPDKSGLPSDRFSAERTGGSVSTLTIQRTQQEDSAVYLCASSLEAGNYGYTFGSGTRLTVV.

This clonotype was detected only a few times. This sequence joins TRBV20-1 and TRBJ2-1; possible D gene TRBD2, 5 bases. Germline V gene lookup returns CDR1 DFQATT and CDR2 SNEGSKA (reference sequence). V lost 6 bases, J lost 5 bases, and 11 bases lay in between. The CDR3 is 12 residues long. The CDR3 coding sequence is TGCAGTGCCACCGGGATTAACAATGAGCAGTTCTTC. Translating gives CSATGINNEQFF.

The rearrangement joins TRBV28 to TRBJ1-1, with D unclear. Trimming removed 2 bases from V and 8 bases from J, with 9 bases in between. The CDR3 has 12 residues. Per the germline V gene, CDR1 is MDHEN and CDR2 is SYDVKM. The CDR3 is CASSLTGREAFF. In DNA, the CDR3 is TGTGCCAGCAGTTTAACGGGCAGGGAAGCTTTCTTT.

This clonotype was seen at least ten times. J is TRBJ1-1 and V is TRBV5-4; D is ambiguous. V gave up 4 bases and J gave up 0 bases, with 13 bases separating them. The CDR3 has 15 amino acids. CDR1 and CDR2 (germline): SGHNT, YYREEE (reference sequence). The CDR3 sequence is CASSNPGFMNTEAFF. As DNA, the CDR3 is TGTGCCAGCAGCAATCCAGGATTCATGAACACTGAAGCTTTCTTT.

A few counts support this clonotype. The chain employs TRBV12-3 or TRBV12-4 and TRBJ2-7; 8 bases line up with TRBD2. The V gene end was trimmed by 2 bases and the J gene end by 0 bases; junction bases not matched to a gene: 3. This CDR3 has 15 residues. The CDR3 bases are TGTGCCAGCAGTTTACCTACTAGCGGCTCCTACGAGCAGTACTTC. Its protein product is CASSLPTSGSYEQYF.

This clonotype was counted only a few times. V gene TRBV4-1 combines with J gene TRBJ2-5, with 12 bases fitting TRBD1. The CDR3 sequence is 16 residues long. V dropped 3 bases and J dropped 5; count of bases not matched to a gene: 7. Germline V gives CDR1 MGHRA, CDR2 YSYEKL. The CDR3 protein is CASSQPGQGASETQYF. The CDR3 DNA reads TGCGCCAGCAGCCAGCCGGGACAGGGGGCGTCGGAGACCCAGTACTTC.

This sequence joins TRBV6-2 or TRBV6-3 and TRBJ2-7; D unresolved. V shed 0 bases and J shed 6 bases, with 6 bases lying between them. CDR3 length equals 12 residues. Germline assignment: CDR1 MNHEY and CDR2 SVGEGT. The CDR3 coding sequence is TGTGCCAGCAGTTACTCTAGGGTCGAGCAGTACTTC. Its translation: CASSYSRVEQYF.

The chain carries TRBV11-2 and TRBJ2-1, with 8 bases matching TRBD2. J lost 7 bases, V lost 4 bases, and 18 bases had no gene match. CDR3 length: 18 amino acids. In germline, CDR1 is SGHAT, CDR2 FQNNGV. The CDR3 DNA is TGTGCCAGCAGCTCCGGCAAAAGCGGGAGCGGATCGTGGAATGAGCAGTTCTTC. This sequence encodes CASSSGKSGSGSWNEQFF.

This clonotype was observed a few times. Compared with germline, one end of the junction differs, possibly owing to a read error. The chain uses TRBV20-1 and TRBJ2-7; TRBD2 is a possible D gene (5 bases). Germline CDR1 and CDR2: DFQATT and SNEGSKA (reference sequence). The CDR3 length is 13 residues. The CDR3 is CSARAVSSYEQYF. The CDR3 nucleotides read TGCAGTGCCAGAGCGGTCAGCTCCTACGAGCAGTACTTC.

This chain uses TRBV2 with TRBJ2-3; 8 bases fit TRBD2. Per germline, CDR1 SNHLY and CDR2 FYNNEI. CDR3 length: 16 residues. V trimming: 5 bases; J trimming: 1 base; junction bases outside the gene matches: 8. The CDR3 here is CASSTGLAGGTDTQYF. The CDR3 DNA reads as TGTGCCAGCAGTACCGGACTAGCCGGCGGCACAGATACGCAGTATTTT. The full variable domain, with the rest looked up from reference TRBV2 and TRBJ2-3, is EPEVTQTPSHQVTQMGQEVILRCVPISNHLYFYWYRQILGQKVEFLVSFYNNEISEKSEIFDDQFSVERPDGSNFTLKIRSTKLEDSAMYFCASSTGLAGGTDTQYFGPGTRLTVL.

This chain joins TRBV29-1 and TRBJ1-1; 8 nucleotides agree with TRBD1. Germline CDR1 is SQVTM and CDR2 is ANQGSEA. After removal of 7 bases from V and 1 base from J, the junction contained 5 bases not matched to a gene. The CDR3 sequence is 13 residues long. CDR3 protein: CSGGQGWNTEAFF. The CDR3 DNA sequence: TGCAGCGGAGGACAGGGTTGGAACACTGAAGCTTTCTTT.

This clonotype came up many times. The CDR3 here is CASSLDPFYEQYF. The CDR3 nucleotides are TGTGCCAGCAGTTTAGACCCGTTCTACGAGCAGTACTTC. The chain uses TRBV12-3 or TRBV12-4 and TRBJ2-7; D not certain. The length of the CDR3 is 13 residues. Trimming cost V 1 base and J 3 bases, with 7 bases left between them.

This chain connects TRBV19 to TRBJ1-2, with TRBD1 matching 7 bases. The CDR3 runs 14 residues. Germline values: CDR1 LNHDA, CDR2 SQIVND (reference sequence). After removal of 7 bases from V and 4 bases from J, the junction contained 9 bases not matched to a gene. CDR3 coding DNA: TGTGCCAGTACTCACGGAGGGGGCGTCTATGGCTACACCTTC. Protein product: CASTHGGGVYGYTF.

The chain employs TRBV12-3 or TRBV12-4 and TRBJ1-1; TRBD1 might be the D (6 bases). The ends were cut back, 3 bases at V and 4 bases at J, with 18 bases in the middle. The CDR3 runs to 16 residues. The CDR3 DNA reads as TGTGCCAGCAGTTTTACCGGGACACCGAGCGGCACTGAAGCTTTCTTT. Translation gives CASSFTGTPSGTEAFF.

This clonotype turned up a few times. The chain has TRBV7-9 and TRBJ2-7; unclear D gene. The CDR3 extends over 13 amino acids. Germline lookup yields CDR1 SEHNR and CDR2 FQNEAQ (reference sequence). V was shortened by 5 bases and J by 0 bases, with 8 bases between the two germline ends. The CDR3 loop is CASSPPASYEQYF. CDR3 coding DNA: TGTGCCAGCAGCCCGCCAGCCTCCTACGAGCAGTACTTC. Complete variable domain (other parts from reference TRBV7-9 and TRBJ2-7): DTGVSQNPRHKITKRGQNVTFRCDPISEHNRLYWYRQTLGQGPEFLTYFQNEAQLEKSRLLSDRFSAERPKGSFSTLEIQRTEQGDSAMYLCASSPPASYEQYFGPGTRLTVT.

This clonotype was picked up a small number of times. This chain links TRBV4-1 with TRBJ2-2, with TRBD2 matching over 10 bases. Trimming at V came to 3 bases and at J to 5 bases, leaving 3 bases not matched to a gene. CDR1 is MGHRA, CDR2 YSYEKL, per germline. The CDR3 has 15 amino acids. The CDR3 DNA is TGCGCCAGCAGCCACGAGACTAGCGGGACCGGGGAGCTGTTTTTT. Residues: CASSHETSGTGELFF.